This T cell receptor (beta chain) stems from a study of T cells expressing NK-cell markers. Overall study: One of the eight sequenced donors was seronegative, whereas the other seven were HCMV-seropositive. Study outcomes and limitations: In about six donors, dominant CD3+CD56+NKG2C+ clones formed roughly 1.0-7.5% of CD8+ cells.

After re-calling the 5' RACE reads, TCRdb lists one entry per CDR3 protein, DNA absent. The sample has about 460,000 distinct CDR3 sequences; the top ten hold more than 1.4%. A remark on this clonotype: Its target is unknown.

Germline lookup yields CDR1 SGHRS and CDR2 YFSETQ. The CDR3 covers 18 residues. V gene TRBV5-1 combines with J gene TRBJ2-2; no DNA is available, so the TRBD2 call from TCRdb remains unchecked. Input material: blood T cells: a sorted CD56 or NKG2C T cell subset, CD4+ or CD8+ T cells, or bulk PBMC T cells (not recorded which). This TCR derives from a woman between 50 and 59 years old in good health. CDR3 sequence reads: CASSPTSGRAVSTGELFF.